The rows below give T cell receptor beta chains drawn from one sample of a study of blood T cells in healthy people across ages. Using its own MiXCR run on the 5' RACE reads, TCRdb lists one record per CDR3 protein. The sample gives roughly 1.9 million distinct CDR3 sequences, about two fifths of which show up once; 23% is in the top ten. Sequencing was performed on blood. The receptors here all came from a human donor in good health. CDR3s include the opening cysteine and the closing phenylalanine or tryptophan. A D gene is named only where the DNA matches it firmly. Clone size is stated in some rows and not others, as once, few, many or a class when expanded.

V	size	J	D	CDR3	DNA
TRBV25-1	.	TRBJ1-2	.	CASSESGGGYGYTF	TGTGCCAGCAGTGAATCCGGGGGAGGCTATGGCTACACCTTC
TRBV3-1	.	TRBJ1-6	TRBD1	CASSLGQGRGSPLHF	TGTGCCAGCAGTCTCGGACAGGGAAGGGGGTCACCCCTCCACTTT
TRBV5-1	.	TRBJ1-1	.	CASSLDTGRDTEAFF	TGCGCCAGCAGCTTGGATACGGGGAGGGACACTGAAGCTTTCTTT
TRBV7-2	.	TRBJ1-2	.	CASSLEFRRHPPSFYGYTF	TGTGCCAGCAGCTTAGAATTCCGGCGACATCCCCCGTCCTTCTATGGCTACACCTTC
TRBV6-2/TRBV6-3	few	TRBJ2-5	TRBD2	CASSPGLAGGHQETQYF	TGTGCCAGCAGTCCGGGACTAGCGGGGGGCCATCAAGAGACCCAGTACTTC
TRBV7-8	few	TRBJ2-4	.	CASSLNGGTKNIQYF	TGTGCCAGCAGCTTAAACGGGGGAACCAAAAACATTCAGTACTTC
TRBV20-1	.	TRBJ1-1	TRBD1	CSASPWGQAGTEAFF	TGCAGTGCTAGTCCCTGGGGACAGGCCGGTACTGAAGCTTTCTTT
TRBV7-2	few	TRBJ1-1	TRBD1	CASSGGTGYRRAFF	TGTGCCAGCAGCGGAGGGACAGGCTACCGAAGAGCTTTCTTT
TRBV29-1	.	TRBJ1-2	.	CSVAGGDSNGYTF	TGCAGCGTTGCTGGGGGGGATAGTAATGGCTACACCTTC
TRBV5-1	.	TRBJ2-6	.	CASSRTGREAGANVLTF	TGCGCCAGCAGCAGAACAGGCAGAGAGGCTGGGGCCAACGTCCTGACTTTC
TRBV4-3	.	TRBJ2-7	TRBD2	CASSRNLAGGPQFSYEQYF	TGCGCCAGCAGCCGAAATCTAGCGGGGGGTCCCCAGTTCTCCTACGAGCAGTACTTC
TRBV30	.	TRBJ2-3	TRBD2	CAWNGGSGGIIADTQYF	TGTGCCTGGAACGGTGGTAGCGGGGGAATCATTGCAGATACGCAGTATTTT
TRBV5-1	.	TRBJ1-4	.	CASSLVPDGTSNEKLFF	TGCGCCAGCAGCTTGGTCCCCGACGGGACCTCTAATGAAAAACTGTTTTTT
TRBV9	.	TRBJ2-3	.	CASSVGRGTQYF	TGTGCCAGCAGCGTAGGACGGGGTACGCAGTATTTT
TRBV7-8	few	TRBJ1-1	.	CASSPHIGAAFF	TGTGCCAGCAGCCCACACATAGGGGCAGCTTTCTTT